This TCR beta chain was sequenced in a study of metastatic and nonmetastatic thyroid tumors. Original analysis: The study's classifier, a distant-metastasis tool for papillary thyroid cancer, was built using CDR3 differences across clinicopathological groups. Using MiXCR, TCRdb re-called clones from the PCR reads. TCRdb assigned the V and J calls; the authors' analysis was not used. Of approximately 38,000 clones in the sample, about a sixth were seen once. Trimming removed 0 bases from V and 0 bases from J, with 5 bases in between. Germline V gives CDR1 SGHRS, CDR2 YFSETQ. CDR3 length: 14 amino acids. No patient received treatment before thyroid surgery.

The material sequenced was tumor tissue. This chain links TRBV5-1 with TRBJ2-3, with D uncertain. The sequence came from a female donor with papillary thyroid cancer or a benign thyroid nodule (not recorded which). Some clones in this sample may be carry-over from other donors' samples. CDR3 protein: CASSLGVSTDTQYF. The DNA of the CDR3 is TGCGCCAGCAGCTTGGGGGTTAGCACAGATACGCAGTATTTT. Filled out from reference TRBV5-1 and TRBJ2-3, the complete variable domain reads KAGVTQTPRYLIKTRGQQVTLSCSPISGHRSVSWYQQTPGQGLQFLFEYFSETQRNKGNFPGRFSGRQFSNSRSEMNVSTLELGDSALYLCASSLGVSTDTQYFGPGTRLTVL.